Listed below are T cell receptor beta chains from one sample, sequenced in a study of shared clonotypes between healthy human individuals. The method was immunoSEQ multiplex PCR; TCRdb's version includes in-frame clones alone and lacks a portion of them. The sample lists about 2.4 million clones; under 95% were seen once. Sequenced material: naive CD4+ T cells from PBMCs. These receptors were obtained from a man aged 18 to 35 in good health. Some clones in this sample may be carry-over from other donors' samples. Both conserved end residues are part of each CDR3. The order of the fields is D gene, clone size, V gene, J gene, CDR3 DNA, CDR3 protein. The D gene is left open where the match is weak. Where a row states a size, it is once, few, many or the class of an expanded clone; other rows omit it.

d_call: NA; clone_size: NA; v_call: TRBV7-6; j_call: TRBJ2-5; cdr3_nt: TGTGCCAGCATCAAACTAGGGGGGAGAGAGACCCAGTACTTC; cdr3_aa: CASIKLGGRETQYF
d_call: NA; clone_size: NA; v_call: TRBV29-1; j_call: TRBJ2-5; cdr3_nt: TGCAGCGTTGTACGGGGGGCTCGGACTAGAGGTGAAGAGACCCAGTACTTC; cdr3_aa: CSVVRGARTRGEETQYF
d_call: NA; clone_size: NA; v_call: TRBV25-1; j_call: TRBJ2-3; cdr3_nt: TGTGCCAGCAGTGAAGGAACTCCGGGATCCCCTGGTACGCAGTATTTT; cdr3_aa: CASSEGTPGSPGTQYF
d_call: TRBD2; clone_size: NA; v_call: TRBV7-2; j_call: TRBJ2-5; cdr3_nt: TGTGCCAGCAGCTTAAATAGGCCTAGCGGACAAGAGACCCAGTACTTC; cdr3_aa: CASSLNRPSGQETQYF
d_call: TRBD2; clone_size: once; v_call: TRBV25-1; j_call: TRBJ2-1; cdr3_nt: TGTGCCAGCAGTGAAGTCGGGACTAGCGGGGTCTCCTACAATGAGCAGTTCTTC; cdr3_aa: CASSEVGTSGVSYNEQFF
d_call: NA; clone_size: once; v_call: TRBV7-8; j_call: TRBJ1-1; cdr3_nt: TGTGCCAGCAGCTGGGGTAGGGGGGGAAAGACTGAAGCTTTCTTT; cdr3_aa: CASSWGRGGKTEAFF
d_call: NA; clone_size: NA; v_call: TRBV11-2; j_call: TRBJ2-3; cdr3_nt: TGTGCCAGCAGCGGGGGGACACCCCCATCCACAGATACGCAGTATTTT; cdr3_aa: CASSGGTPPSTDTQYF
d_call: NA; clone_size: NA; v_call: TRBV28; j_call: TRBJ2-3; cdr3_nt: TGTGCCAGCAGACTTTTTAGAGATACGCAGTATTTT; cdr3_aa: CASRLFRDTQYF
d_call: NA; clone_size: NA; v_call: TRBV5-1; j_call: TRBJ1-2; cdr3_nt: TGCGCCAGCAGCTTCGGGACAAATAACTATGGCTACACCTTC; cdr3_aa: CASSFGTNNYGYTF
d_call: NA; clone_size: NA; v_call: TRBV18; j_call: TRBJ2-7; cdr3_nt: TGTGCCAGCTCACAACGGGACAACCGGGACTCATTTTCCTACGAGCAGTACTTC; cdr3_aa: CASSQRDNRDSFSYEQYF
d_call: TRBD1; clone_size: once; v_call: TRBV7-9; j_call: TRBJ2-5; cdr3_nt: TGTGCCAGCAGCGGGGGACAGTTCCAAGAGACCCAGTACTTC; cdr3_aa: CASSGGQFQETQYF
d_call: NA; clone_size: NA; v_call: TRBV14; j_call: TRBJ2-2; cdr3_nt: TGTGCCAGCAGTCTCTATTGGGATCTCGGCACCGGGGAGCTGTTTTTT; cdr3_aa: CASSLYWDLGTGELFF
d_call: NA; clone_size: NA; v_call: TRBV5-1; j_call: TRBJ2-3; cdr3_nt: TGCGCCAGCAGCCACGGACAGAGCCACACAGATACGCAGTATTTT; cdr3_aa: CASSHGQSHTDTQYF
d_call: NA; clone_size: NA; v_call: TRBV5-1; j_call: TRBJ1-4; cdr3_nt: TGCGCCAGCAGCTTAGGTAACTCACTTGGTGAAAAACTGTTTTTT; cdr3_aa: CASSLGNSLGEKLFF
d_call: NA; clone_size: NA; v_call: TRBV18; j_call: TRBJ1-5; cdr3_nt: TGTGCCAGCTCACCGCCTGGGGACGCCGACAATCAGCCCCAGCATTTT; cdr3_aa: CASSPPGDADNQPQHF
d_call: NA; clone_size: NA; v_call: TRBV6-6; j_call: TRBJ1-1; cdr3_nt: TGTGCCAGCAGCCGGAAGGGCACTGAAGCTTTCTTT; cdr3_aa: CASSRKGTEAFF
d_call: NA; clone_size: NA; v_call: TRBV4-1; j_call: TRBJ2-3; cdr3_nt: TGCGCCAGCAGCCTTCCTAGCGCGGGGATTAGGACAGATACGCAGTATTTT; cdr3_aa: CASSLPSAGIRTDTQYF
d_call: NA; clone_size: NA; v_call: TRBV6-5; j_call: TRBJ1-1; cdr3_nt: TGTGCCAGCAGTTACTCTGGCAGGGGTCTGGACACTGAAGCTTTCTTT; cdr3_aa: CASSYSGRGLDTEAFF
d_call: TRBD1; clone_size: NA; v_call: TRBV6-5; j_call: TRBJ1-1; cdr3_nt: TGTGCCAGCAGAAGGGACAGGGACACTGAAGCTTTCTTT; cdr3_aa: CASRRDRDTEAFF
d_call: NA; clone_size: NA; v_call: TRBV25-1; j_call: TRBJ1-1; cdr3_nt: TGTGCCAGCAGTGATACTGGAGGGGTCATCACTGAAGCTTTCTTT; cdr3_aa: CASSDTGGVITEAFF